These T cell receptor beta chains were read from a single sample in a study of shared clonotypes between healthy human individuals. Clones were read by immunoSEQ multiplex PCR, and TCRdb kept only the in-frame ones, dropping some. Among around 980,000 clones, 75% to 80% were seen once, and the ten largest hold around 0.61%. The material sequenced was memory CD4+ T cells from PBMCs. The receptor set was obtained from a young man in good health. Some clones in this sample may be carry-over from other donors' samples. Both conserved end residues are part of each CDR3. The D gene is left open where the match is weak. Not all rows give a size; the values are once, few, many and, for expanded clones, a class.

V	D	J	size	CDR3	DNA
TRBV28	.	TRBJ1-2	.	CASSSRAASGYTF	TGTGCCAGCAGCTCCCGGGCCGCCTCTGGCTACACCTTC
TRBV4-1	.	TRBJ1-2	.	CASSPGGVYTF	TGCGCCAGCAGCCCCGGAGGGGTCTACACCTTC
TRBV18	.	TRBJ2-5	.	CASSPGQPQKETQYF	TGTGCCAGCTCACCCGGACAGCCCCAGAAGGAGACCCAGTACTTC
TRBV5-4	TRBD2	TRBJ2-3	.	CASSPLAGETDTQYF	TGTGCCAGCAGCCCTTTAGCGGGAGAGACAGATACGCAGTATTTT
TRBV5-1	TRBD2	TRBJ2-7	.	CASSLSGVGYEQYF	TGCGCCAGCAGCCTTAGCGGGGTGGGCTACGAGCAGTACTTC
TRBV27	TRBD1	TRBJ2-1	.	CASSLFHRGRGNEQFF	TGTGCCAGCAGTCTATTTCACAGGGGTCGAGGGAATGAGCAGTTCTTC
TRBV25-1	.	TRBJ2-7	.	CASSEWQGHEQYF	TGTGCCAGCAGTGAATGGCAGGGCCACGAGCAGTACTTC
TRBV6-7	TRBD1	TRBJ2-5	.	CASSQPGQGYQETQYF	TGTGCCAGCAGTCAACCGGGACAGGGATATCAAGAGACCCAGTACTTC
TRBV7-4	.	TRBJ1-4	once	CASSLVLGRINEKLFF	TGTGCCAGCAGCTTAGTTCTGGGCAGGATTAATGAAAAACTGTTTTTT
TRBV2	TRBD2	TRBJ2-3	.	CASSPGTTERTDTQYF	TGTGCCAGCAGTCCCGGGACTACCGAACGCACAGATACGCAGTATTTT
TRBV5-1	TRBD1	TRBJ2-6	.	CASSDRGFSGANVLTF	TGCGCCAGCAGTGACAGGGGATTCTCTGGGGCCAACGTCCTGACTTTC
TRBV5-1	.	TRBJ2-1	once	CASSVSESYNEQFF	TGCGCCAGCAGCGTTAGCGAGTCCTACAATGAGCAGTTCTTC
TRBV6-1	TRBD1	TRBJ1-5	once	CASSGRRTGWARLGQPQHF	TGTGCCAGCAGTGGGCGACGGACAGGTTGGGCGAGACTCGGTCAGCCCCAGCATTTT
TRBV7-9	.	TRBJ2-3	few	CASSAVNTDTQYF	TGTGCCAGCAGCGCCGTAAACACAGATACGCAGTATTTT
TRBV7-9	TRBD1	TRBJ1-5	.	CASSLAPGTGSQPQHF	TGTGCCAGCAGCTTAGCGCCCGGGACAGGGAGTCAGCCCCAGCATTTT
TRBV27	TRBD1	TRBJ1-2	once	CASRRTGGPRGYTF	TGTGCCAGCAGACGGACAGGGGGGCCGCGGGGCTACACCTTC
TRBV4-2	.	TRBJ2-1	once	CASSQDKSYLTGEFF	TGTGCCAGCAGCCAAGACAAGAGCTACCTTACTGGGGAGTTCTTC
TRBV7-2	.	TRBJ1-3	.	CASSLQAANVDTIYF	TGTGCCAGCAGCTTACAAGCAGCGAACGTCGACACCATATATTTT
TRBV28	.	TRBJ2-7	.	CASSLGQHLRGQYF	TGTGCCAGCAGTTTAGGGCAGCACCTACGAGGGCAGTACTTC
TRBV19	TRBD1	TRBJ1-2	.	CASSIGRPGQGYGYTF	TGTGCCAGTAGTATTGGCCGACCGGGACAGGGTTATGGCTACACCTTC
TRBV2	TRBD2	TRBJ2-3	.	CASSRGLAGATDTQYF	TGTGCCAGCAGCCGGGGACTAGCGGGGGCCACAGATACGCAGTATTTT
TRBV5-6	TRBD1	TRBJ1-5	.	CASSLDRGRTQPQHF	TGTGCCAGCAGCTTGGACAGGGGGCGGACTCAGCCCCAGCATTTT
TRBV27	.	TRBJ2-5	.	CASRDTITKRETQYF	TGTGCCAGCAGGGATACGATAACGAAAAGAGAGACCCAGTACTTC
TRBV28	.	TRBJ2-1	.	CASTSMGGAYNEQFF	TGTGCCAGCACAAGTATGGGGGGCGCCTACAATGAGCAGTTCTTC
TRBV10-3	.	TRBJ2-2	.	CAISEALGGNTGELFF	TGTGCCATCAGTGAGGCCCTCGGGGGGAACACCGGGGAGCTGTTTTTT
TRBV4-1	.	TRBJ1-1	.	CASSQPKVGTEAFF	TGCGCCAGCAGCCAGCCCAAAGTGGGGACTGAAGCTTTCTTT
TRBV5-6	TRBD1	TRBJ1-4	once	CASSFVRGSTNEKLFF	TGTGCCAGCAGCTTCGTCAGGGGGTCAACTAATGAAAAACTGTTTTTT
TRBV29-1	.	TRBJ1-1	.	CSVDNIQGGTEAFF	TGCAGCGTTGATAATATACAAGGGGGCACTGAAGCTTTCTTT
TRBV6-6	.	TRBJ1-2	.	CASSPGTGAIYGYTF	TGTGCCAGCAGTCCCGGGACGGGCGCCATCTATGGCTACACCTTC
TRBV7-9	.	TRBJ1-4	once	CASSEAGIGEKLFF	TGTGCCAGCAGCGAAGCCGGGATTGGGGAAAAACTGTTTTTT
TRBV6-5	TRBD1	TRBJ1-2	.	CASSRTGVGYTF	TGTGCCAGCAGTCGGACAGGGGTCGGCTACACCTTC
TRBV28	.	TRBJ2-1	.	CASNPPDLPYNEQFF	TGTGCCAGCAACCCCCCGGACCTACCCTACAATGAGCAGTTCTTC
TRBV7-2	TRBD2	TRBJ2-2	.	CASTYTSGVTGELFF	TGTGCCAGCACCTACACTAGCGGAGTCACCGGGGAGCTGTTTTTT
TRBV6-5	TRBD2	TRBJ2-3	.	CASSYSGRTDTQYF	TGTGCCAGCAGTTATAGCGGGAGAACAGATACGCAGTATTTT
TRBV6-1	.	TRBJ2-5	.	CASRKGGGEETQYF	TGTGCCAGCAGGAAAGGGGGTGGCGAAGAGACCCAGTACTTC
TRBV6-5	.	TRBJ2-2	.	CASSYSRASHGELFF	TGTGCCAGCAGTTACTCGAGAGCTAGCCATGGGGAGCTGTTTTTT
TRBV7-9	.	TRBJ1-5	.	CASSYGRDDQPQHF	TGTGCCAGCAGCTATGGGAGGGATGATCAGCCCCAGCATTTT
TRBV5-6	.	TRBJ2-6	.	CASSLFPGMGANVLTF	TGTGCCAGCAGCCTCTTCCCCGGGATGGGGGCCAACGTCCTGACTTTC
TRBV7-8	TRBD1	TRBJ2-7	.	CASSLDRGPYEQYF	TGTGCCAGCAGCTTAGACAGGGGGCCGTACGAGCAGTACTTC
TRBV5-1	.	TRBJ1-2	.	CATRQANLNYGYTF	TGCGCCACCCGACAGGCGAACCTTAATTATGGCTACACCTTC
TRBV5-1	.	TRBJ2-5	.	CASGYNGGETQYF	TGCGCCAGTGGGTATAATGGCGGGGAGACCCAGTACTTC
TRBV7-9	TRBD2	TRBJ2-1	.	CASSLLGGRTNEQFF	TGTGCCAGCAGCTTACTGGGCGGGAGGACAAATGAGCAGTTCTTC
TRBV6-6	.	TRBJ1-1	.	CASSYRTIRMNTEAFF	TGTGCCAGCAGTTACCGGACGATAAGAATGAACACTGAAGCTTTCTTT